The rows below give T cell receptor beta chains drawn from one sample of a study of cytomegalovirus exposure and HLA in healthy donors. Clones were read by immunoSEQ multiplex PCR, and TCRdb kept only the in-frame ones, dropping some. This listing includes about 70,000 clones. Sequenced input: PBMCs. The receptors originated from a female donor in good health and CMV-seropositive. Each CDR3 is given with its conserved first and last residue. D genes are given only for firm matches.

v_call: TRBV9
j_call: TRBJ2-1
d_call: NA
cdr3_aa: CASSVLVDEQFF
cdr3_nt: TGTGCCAGCAGCGTATTGGTAGATGAGCAGTTCTTC

v_call: TRBV9
j_call: TRBJ2-3
d_call: TRBD2
cdr3_aa: CASSPRTGLAEASTDTQYF
cdr3_nt: TGTGCCAGCAGCCCTCGAACGGGACTAGCGGAAGCTAGCACAGATACGCAGTATTTT

v_call: TRBV5-1
j_call: TRBJ1-4
d_call: TRBD1
cdr3_aa: CASSFQGAVATNEKLFF
cdr3_nt: TGCGCCAGCAGCTTTCAGGGGGCTGTTGCAACTAATGAAAAACTGTTTTTT

v_call: TRBV28
j_call: TRBJ1-1
d_call: NA
cdr3_aa: CASSLIQGMNTEAFF
cdr3_nt: TGTGCCAGCAGTTTAATTCAGGGCATGAACACTGAAGCTTTCTTT

v_call: TRBV4-3
j_call: TRBJ2-3
d_call: TRBD2
cdr3_aa: CASSHELAGEEDTQYF
cdr3_nt: TGCGCCAGCAGCCACGAACTAGCGGGAGAAGAAGATACGCAGTATTTT

v_call: TRBV6-5
j_call: TRBJ2-7
d_call: TRBD2
cdr3_aa: CASSLGLAGGDKQYF
cdr3_nt: TGTGCCAGCAGCCTAGGACTAGCGGGGGGAGATAAGCAGTACTTC

v_call: TRBV27
j_call: TRBJ2-1
d_call: NA
cdr3_aa: CASSQYRANNEQFF
cdr3_nt: TGTGCCAGCAGTCAATACAGGGCTAACAATGAGCAGTTCTTC

v_call: TRBV30
j_call: TRBJ1-1
d_call: TRBD1
cdr3_aa: CAWSGTADTEAFF
cdr3_nt: TGTGCCTGGAGCGGGACAGCGGACACTGAAGCTTTCTTT

v_call: TRBV5-6
j_call: TRBJ1-1
d_call: TRBD1
cdr3_aa: CASSPGQPNTEAFF
cdr3_nt: TGTGCCAGCAGCCCGGGACAGCCGAACACTGAAGCTTTCTTT

v_call: TRBV5-6
j_call: TRBJ1-1
d_call: NA
cdr3_aa: CASSLVVGGTEAFF
cdr3_nt: TGTGCCAGCAGCTTGGTGGTCGGCGGCACTGAAGCTTTCTTT

v_call: TRBV13
j_call: TRBJ1-1
d_call: NA
cdr3_aa: CASSLGRGGTEAFF
cdr3_nt: TGTGCCAGCAGCTTAGGGCGGGGCGGCACTGAAGCTTTCTTT

v_call: TRBV19
j_call: TRBJ1-5
d_call: TRBD1
cdr3_aa: CASSGQGGVQPQHF
cdr3_nt: TGTGCCAGTAGTGGACAGGGGGGGGTTCAGCCCCAGCATTTT

v_call: TRBV6-5
j_call: TRBJ1-4
d_call: TRBD1
cdr3_aa: CASSSGGREKLFF
cdr3_nt: TGTGCCAGCAGTTCAGGGGGCCGGGAAAAACTGTTTTTT

v_call: TRBV2
j_call: TRBJ1-2
d_call: TRBD1
cdr3_aa: CASSEAPGQGASGYTF
cdr3_nt: TGTGCCAGCAGTGAAGCCCCAGGACAGGGGGCGAGTGGCTACACCTTC

v_call: TRBV4-3
j_call: TRBJ2-3
d_call: TRBD2
cdr3_aa: CASSQDQRGPVADTQYF
cdr3_nt: TGCGCCAGCAGCCAAGATCAGCGGGGCCCAGTGGCAGATACGCAGTATTTT

v_call: TRBV14
j_call: TRBJ1-6
d_call: NA
cdr3_aa: CASSQVKGNNSPLHF
cdr3_nt: TGTGCCAGCAGCCAAGTGAAGGGGAACAATTCACCCCTCCACTTT

v_call: TRBV5-6
j_call: TRBJ1-1
d_call: NA
cdr3_aa: CASSLAWAGFETEAFF
cdr3_nt: TGTGCCAGCAGCTTGGCCTGGGCAGGGTTTGAAACTGAAGCTTTCTTT

v_call: TRBV19
j_call: TRBJ2-7
d_call: TRBD1
cdr3_aa: CASSMITGGGYEQYF
cdr3_nt: TGTGCCAGTAGTATGATCACAGGGGGCGGCTACGAGCAGTACTTC

v_call: TRBV6-1
j_call: TRBJ1-1
d_call: TRBD1
cdr3_aa: CASILGGAEAGEALF
cdr3_nt: TGTGCCAGCATATTAGGGGGCGCGGAAGCGGGTGAAGCTCTCTTT

v_call: TRBV5-1
j_call: TRBJ2-7
d_call: TRBD2
cdr3_aa: CASSLGAGGRAAVYEQYF
cdr3_nt: TGCGCCAGCAGCTTGGGAGCGGGAGGTAGGGCGGCCGTCTACGAGCAGTACTTC